What follows are 15 T cell receptor beta chains derived from one specimen sequenced in a study of shared clonotypes between healthy human individuals. Assay used: immunoSEQ multiplex PCR; TCRdb lists only in-frame clones, some missing. The table has some 1,900,000 clones, just under 95% seen once. It was CD45RO-negative cells, positively selected for CCR7, that made up naive CD8 cells, with terminally differentiated effector memory CD45RA+ cells excluded. Input material: naive CD8+ T cells sorted from blood. The receptors were sampled from a man aged 18-30 years in good health.

For the CDR3, the DNA is TGTGCCAGCAGCTTAGCGAGCGGGGGATCCTACGAGCAGTACTTC. Amino acid sequence: CASSLASGGSYEQYF. The chain recombines TRBV7-6 with TRBJ2-7, with 8 bases aligning to TRBD2. The CDR3 covers 15 residues. From germline, CDR1 is SGHVS and CDR2 FNYEAQ. V lost 0 bases to trimming and J lost 1 base; unmatched junction nucleotides: 2. The variable domain in full, completed from reference TRBV7-6 and TRBJ2-7, reads GAGVSQSPRYKVTKRGQDVALRCDPISGHVSLYWYRQALGQGPEFLTYFNYEAQQDKSGLPNDRFSAERPEGSISTLTIQRTEQRDSAMYRCASSLASGGSYEQYFGPGTRLTVT.

The V and J genes are TRBV6-1 and TRBJ1-1; 10 nucleotides align to TRBD1. The CDR3 is made up of 13 amino acids. The trim removed 7 bases at V and 9 bases at J, leaving 8 bases unmatched. Germline-derived CDR1 and CDR2 are MNHNS and SASEGT. The DNA for the CDR3 is TGTGCCAGCAATGACAGGGGGCCGTCTCAAGCTTTCTTT. Translated, it gives CASNDRGPSQAFF.

This sequence joins TRBV11-1 and TRBJ1-5, with unresolved D. V lost 1 base and J lost 5, with 9 bases in between. This CDR3 has 14 amino acids. Germline CDR1 SGHAT, CDR2 FQDESV (reference sequence). CDR3 coding DNA: TGTGCCAGCAGCTTAGACGGGGAGGATCAGCCCCAGCATTTT. Protein product: CASSLDGEDQPQHF.

The rearrangement uses TRBV6-5 and TRBJ2-7, with a weak D call TRBD2 (6 bases). This CDR3 comprises 15 residues. Germline V gives CDR1 MNHEY, CDR2 SVGAGI. V dropped 8 bases and J dropped 2 bases, with 19 bases sitting between them. CDR3: CASSLRAGLAYEQYF. DNA for the CDR3: TGTGCCAGCTCCCTGAGGGCGGGACTTGCCTACGAGCAGTACTTC.

This rearrangement joins TRBV27 to TRBJ2-7, with TRBD1 identical over 7 bases. The CDR3 sequence is 14 residues long. The V gene's germline CDR1 is MNHEY and CDR2 SMNVEV (reference sequence). J lost 5 bases, V lost 2 bases, and 6 bases had no gene match. As DNA, the CDR3 is TGTGCCAGCAGTTTAAGGGGGCTTCTCAACGAGCAGTACTTC. This codes for CASSLRGLLNEQYF.

The V and J genes are TRBV11-2 and TRBJ2-1; D remains ambiguous. Germline CDR1 is SGHAT and CDR2 is FQNNGV. The CDR3 is 15 amino acids. Deletions cut 5 bases from V and 0 bases from J, with 11 bases between. The CDR3 sequence is CASSLQIPSYNEQFF. DNA for the CDR3: TGTGCCAGCAGCCTACAGATTCCCTCCTACAATGAGCAGTTCTTC.

This clone occurred a few times. The chain uses TRBV30 and TRBJ2-7; D call uncertain. V gave up 1 base and J gave up 4 bases, with 11 bases separating them. Germline V lookup: CDR1 GTSNPN, CDR2 SVGIG (reference sequence). This CDR3 has 13 residues. The CDR3: CAWSASRVYEQYF. The CDR3 coding sequence is TGTGCCTGGAGTGCTTCCCGAGTATACGAGCAGTACTTC.

In its sample, this clone was seen a few times. The same CDR3 can be traced to other DNA sequences in this sample. The V and J genes are TRBV28 and TRBJ1-1; no clear D gene. The CDR3 consists of 12 residues. V lost 4 bases, J lost 2 bases, and 5 bases lay in between. Germline CDR1 and CDR2: MDHEN and SYDVKM. The CDR3 DNA reads as TGTGCCAGCAGTTGGGGTAACACTGAAGCTTTCTTT. This sequence encodes CASSWGNTEAFF.

Regarding this clone: The same CDR3 also results from other DNA sequences found in this sample. V and J are TRBV5-1 and TRBJ1-1; TRBD1 aligns across 8 bases. Germline-derived CDR1 and CDR2 are SGHRS and YFSETQ. Trimming at V came to 2 bases and at J to 4 bases, leaving 1 base not matched to a gene. This CDR3 has 13 residues. The CDR3 DNA sequence: TGCGCCAGCAGCTTAGGGACAGGCACTGAAGCTTTCTTT. Its protein is CASSLGTGTEAFF.

This chain connects TRBV18 to TRBJ2-7; D may be TRBD2 (6 bases). Germline V gene sequence: CDR1 KGHSH, CDR2 LQKENI. The germline V and J ends were trimmed by 5 bases and 5 bases, with 13 bases remaining between them. This CDR3 region has 13 residues. The CDR3 spells CASSTGELNEQYF. The CDR3 DNA reads TGTGCCAGCTCAACGGGGGAGCTTAACGAGCAGTACTTC.

This clone was picked up a small number of times. The J gene is TRBJ2-5, the V gene TRBV10-3; TRBD1 matches 7 bases. The germline V gene has CDR1 ENHRY and CDR2 SYGVKD. V was clipped by 0 bases and J by 9 bases; unmatched bases: 10. This CDR3 has 15 amino acids. Written as DNA, the CDR3 is TGTGCCATCAGTGAGTCTGGCACAGGCCAGGGGGCCCAGTACTTC. This translates into CAISESGTGQGAQYF.

The rearrangement joins TRBV5-4 to TRBJ2-2; D is unresolved. Trimming stripped 2 bases from V and 4 bases from J, with 6 bases between. Germline V CDR1 and CDR2: SGHNT, YYREEE (reference sequence). The CDR3 consists of 13 residues. The CDR3 nucleotides read TGTGCCAGCAGCTTCAAGGGCACCGGGGAGCTGTTTTTT. Its translation is CASSFKGTGELFF.

For this clone: Other DNA sequences within the sample encode an identical CDR3. The CDR3 DNA reads TGTGCAAGCCGTCTCTTTACAGGGGAGAACACTGAAGCTTTCTTT. The encoded protein is CASRLFTGENTEAFF. The chain recombines TRBV6-1 with TRBJ1-1, with 7 bases aligning to TRBD1. This CDR3 comprises 15 residues. Germline values: CDR1 MNHNS, CDR2 SASEGT.

V usage is TRBV25-1 and J usage is TRBJ2-7; possible D gene TRBD2, 5 bases. The germline CDR1 and CDR2 sequences are MGHDK and SYGVNS. The CDR3 runs to 15 residues. Deletions cut 4 bases from V and 3 bases from J, with 16 bases between. CDR3 in amino acids: CASSGTGYLSYEQYF. In DNA, the CDR3 is TGTGCCAGCAGTGGAACGGGATACTTAAGCTACGAGCAGTACTTC.

Notes on this clone: Additional DNA sequences in this sample encode the identical CDR3. The V gene is TRBV6-5, the J gene TRBJ2-1; D unresolved. This CDR3 spans 12 amino acids. Germline V gene sequence: CDR1 MNHEY, CDR2 SVGAGI. With 2 bases removed from V and 6 bases from J, the gap between germline ends came to 5 bases. The CDR3 DNA reads as TGTGCCAGCAGTTACAGTGGCAATGAGCAGTTCTTC. Its translation: CASSYSGNEQFF.